This TCR beta chain is drawn from a study of cytomegalovirus exposure and HLA in healthy donors. Study results and caveats: In a later analysis, donors in an Asian-associated ancestry cluster reportedly had fewer N-insertions in productive TCRs than the cohort mean.

About this clone itself: Its antigen is unidentified.

13 Jbeta primers and 60 Vbeta primers were used for the PCR. Sequencing was performed with immunoSEQ multiplex PCR; in TCRdb, only in-frame clones are kept and a portion is missing. This sample's table has 45,000 to 55,000 clones. This TCR was sampled from a man aged 35 to 55 in good health and CMV-seropositive. Sequencing was performed on PBMCs.

In DNA, the CDR3 is TGCGCCAGCAGCCAAGACGGGAGTTACGGGGAGCTGTTTTTT. Translating it yields CASSQDGSYGELFF. The chain joins TRBV4-1 to TRBJ2-2, with TRBD2 as a possible D gene (6 bases). CDR3 length: 14 amino acids. V was shortened by 0 bases and J by 7 bases, with 9 bases between the two germline ends. Germline lookup yields CDR1 MGHRA and CDR2 YSYEKL.